This TCR beta chain stems from a study of blood T cell repertoires in COVID-19. CDR3 length equals 17 residues. The V and J ends lost 0 bases and 1 base respectively, with 14 bases between them. In germline, CDR1 is SGDLS, CDR2 YYNGEE. Participants spanned ages about 18 to 100 years and resided in fewer than 30 US areas. Assignments of participants to cohorts depended upon their own reported clinical history. Sequencing was performed with immunoSEQ multiplex PCR; in TCRdb, only in-frame clones are kept and a portion is missing. The profile shows hundreds of thousands of clones, about nine tenths of them singletons.

The TCR originated in a middle-aged man who had recovered from COVID-19. The source material was PBMCs or T cells enriched from blood (not recorded which). J is TRBJ1-3 and V is TRBV9; tentatively, D is TRBD1 (5 bases). For the CDR3, the DNA is TGTGCCAGCAGCGTAGCTTCCCAGGGTATATCTGGAAACACCATATATTTT. Translated: CASSVASQGISGNTIYF.